This T cell receptor beta chain was profiled in a study of cytomegalovirus exposure and HLA in healthy donors. Study-level background: HLA-typed donors were the source of approximately 80 million unique TCRs held in an early data release. Findings of the study overall: In an earlier analysis, in several hundred donors, most V segments appeared productive either ~87% or ~30% of the time. Later genetic work tied a missense DCLRE1C variant to beta-chain V and J trimming.

PCR primers comprised 60 Vbeta and 13 Jbeta primers. Sequencing used immunoSEQ multiplex PCR; TCRdb keeps in-frame clones, though not all of them. The data hold around 130,000 clones, with around 77% observed a single time. In germline, CDR1 is SGHVS, CDR2 FQNEAQ. The length of the CDR3 is 14 residues. The germline V and J ends were trimmed by 1 base and 3 bases, with 9 bases remaining between them. Concerning this clone: Its antigen is not known.

The TCR originated in a man between 50 and 59 years old in good health and CMV-seronegative. The source material was PBMCs. This chain links TRBV7-8 with TRBJ1-1; tentatively, D is TRBD1 (5 bases). The CDR3 DNA reads TGTGCCAGCAGCTTAGAGGACACCTACACTGAAGCTTTCTTT. As protein: CASSLEDTYTEAFF.